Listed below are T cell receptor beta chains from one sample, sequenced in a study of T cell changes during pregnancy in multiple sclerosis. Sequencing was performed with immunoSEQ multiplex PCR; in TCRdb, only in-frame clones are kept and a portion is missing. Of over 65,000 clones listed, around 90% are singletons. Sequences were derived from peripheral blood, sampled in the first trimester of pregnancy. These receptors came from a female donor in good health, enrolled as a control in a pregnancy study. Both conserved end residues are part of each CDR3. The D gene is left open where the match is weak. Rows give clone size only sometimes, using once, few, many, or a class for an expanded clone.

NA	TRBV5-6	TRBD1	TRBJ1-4	CASSFLSGGFEKLFF	TGTGCCAGCAGCTTTCTCTCAGGGGGCTTTGAAAAACTGTTTTTT
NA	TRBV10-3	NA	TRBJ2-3	CAIRIAGADTQYF	TGTGCCATCAGAATCGCAGGGGCAGATACGCAGTATTTT
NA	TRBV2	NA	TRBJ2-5	CASNWLGLKETQYF	TGTGCCAGCAATTGGTTGGGGCTGAAAGAGACCCAGTACTTC
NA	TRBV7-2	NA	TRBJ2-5	CASSSLGGRRETQYF	TGTGCCAGCAGCTCCCTTGGGGGGAGGAGGGAGACCCAGTACTTC
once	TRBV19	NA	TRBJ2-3	CASTHSGPPGADTQYF	TGTGCCAGTACCCATTCAGGGCCCCCAGGCGCAGATACGCAGTATTTT
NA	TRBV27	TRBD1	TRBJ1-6	CASSWDRVGYNSPLHF	TGTGCCAGCAGTTGGGACAGGGTGGGCTATAATTCACCCCTCCACTTT
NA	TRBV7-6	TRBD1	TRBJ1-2	CASSFTPRDSNYGYTF	TGTGCCAGCAGCTTTACCCCCCGGGACAGCAACTATGGCTACACCTTC
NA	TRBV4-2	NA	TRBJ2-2	CAIRREGTGELFF	TGTGCCATAAGGAGGGAAGGCACCGGGGAGCTGTTTTTT
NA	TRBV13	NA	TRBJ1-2	CASSLGVDTLYGYTF	TGTGCCAGCAGCTTAGGAGTTGACACCCTCTATGGCTACACCTTC
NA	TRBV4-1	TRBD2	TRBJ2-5	CASSQATTSGGAGETQYF	TGCGCCAGCAGCCAAGCCACTACTAGCGGGGGGGCCGGAGAGACCCAGTACTTC
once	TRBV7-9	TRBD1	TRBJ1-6	CASSGRQGVESPLHF	TGTGCCAGCAGCGGGCGACAGGGGGTAGAATCACCCCTCCACTTT
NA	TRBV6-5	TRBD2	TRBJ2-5	CASSYSGLAEETQYF	TGTGCCAGCAGTTACTCCGGACTAGCGGAAGAGACCCAGTACTTC
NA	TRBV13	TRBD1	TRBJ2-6	CASSAPGTGVAGANVLTF	TGTGCCAGCAGCGCCCCCGGGACAGGGGTAGCTGGGGCCAACGTCCTGACTTTC